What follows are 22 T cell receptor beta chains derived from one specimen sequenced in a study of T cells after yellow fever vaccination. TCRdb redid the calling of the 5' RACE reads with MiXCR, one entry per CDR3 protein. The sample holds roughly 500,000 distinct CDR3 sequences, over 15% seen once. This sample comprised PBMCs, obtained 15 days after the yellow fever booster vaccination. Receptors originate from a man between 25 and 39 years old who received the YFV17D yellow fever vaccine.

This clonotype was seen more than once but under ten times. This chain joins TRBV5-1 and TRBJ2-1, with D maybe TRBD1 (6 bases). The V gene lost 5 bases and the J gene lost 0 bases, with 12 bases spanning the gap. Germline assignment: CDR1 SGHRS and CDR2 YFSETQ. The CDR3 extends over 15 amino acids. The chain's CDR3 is CASRPTGSSYNEQFF. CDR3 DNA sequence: TGCGCCAGCAGACCAACAGGGAGCTCCTACAATGAGCAGTTCTTC.

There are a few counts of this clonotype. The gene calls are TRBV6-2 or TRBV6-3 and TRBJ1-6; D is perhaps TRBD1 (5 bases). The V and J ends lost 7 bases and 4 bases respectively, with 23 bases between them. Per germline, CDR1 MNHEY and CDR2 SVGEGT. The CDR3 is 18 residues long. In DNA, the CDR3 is TGTGCCAGCACTCGATCAAGGGCGGCAACAGGATATAATTCACCCCTCCACTTT. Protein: CASTRSRAATGYNSPLHF.

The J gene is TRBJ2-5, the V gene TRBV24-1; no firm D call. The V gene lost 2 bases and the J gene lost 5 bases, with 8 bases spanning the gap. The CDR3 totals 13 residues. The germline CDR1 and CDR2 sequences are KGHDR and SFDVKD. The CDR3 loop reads CATSDSGRETQYF. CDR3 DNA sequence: TGTGCCACCAGTGATTCCGGCAGGGAGACCCAGTACTTC.

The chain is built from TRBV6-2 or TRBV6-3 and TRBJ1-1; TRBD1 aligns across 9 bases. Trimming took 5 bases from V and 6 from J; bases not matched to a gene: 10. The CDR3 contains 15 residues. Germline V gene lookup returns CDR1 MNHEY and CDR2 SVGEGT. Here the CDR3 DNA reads TGTGCCAGCAGTAGGGATCACAGGGGGCCCTCTGAAGCTTTCTTT. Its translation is CASSRDHRGPSEAFF.

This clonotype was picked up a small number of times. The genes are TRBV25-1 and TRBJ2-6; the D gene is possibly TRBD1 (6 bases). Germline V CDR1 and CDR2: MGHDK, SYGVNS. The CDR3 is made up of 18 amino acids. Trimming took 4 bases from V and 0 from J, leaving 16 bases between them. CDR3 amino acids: CASSGPTGFFSGANVLTF. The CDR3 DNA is TGTGCCAGCAGTGGGCCGACAGGATTTTTCTCTGGGGCCAACGTCCTGACTTTC.

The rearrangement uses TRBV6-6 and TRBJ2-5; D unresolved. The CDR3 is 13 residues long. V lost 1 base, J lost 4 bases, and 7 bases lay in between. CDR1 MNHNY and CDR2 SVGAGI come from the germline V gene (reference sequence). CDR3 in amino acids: CASSYYPGETQYF. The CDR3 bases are TGTGCCAGCAGTTACTATCCCGGAGAGACCCAGTACTTC.

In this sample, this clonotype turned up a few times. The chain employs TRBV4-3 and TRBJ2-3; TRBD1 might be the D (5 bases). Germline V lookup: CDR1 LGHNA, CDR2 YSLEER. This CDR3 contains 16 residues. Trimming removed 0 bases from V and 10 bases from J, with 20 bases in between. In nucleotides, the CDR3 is TGCGCCAGCAGCCAAGATGACGGGCAGGGCCTCTTTTCGCAGTATTTT. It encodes CASSQDDGQGLFSQYF.

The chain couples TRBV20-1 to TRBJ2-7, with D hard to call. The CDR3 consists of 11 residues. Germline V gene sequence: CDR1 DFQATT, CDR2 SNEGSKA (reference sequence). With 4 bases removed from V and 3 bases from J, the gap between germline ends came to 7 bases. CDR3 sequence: CSAKPLYEQYF. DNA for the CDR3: TGCAGTGCTAAACCCCTCTACGAGCAGTACTTC.

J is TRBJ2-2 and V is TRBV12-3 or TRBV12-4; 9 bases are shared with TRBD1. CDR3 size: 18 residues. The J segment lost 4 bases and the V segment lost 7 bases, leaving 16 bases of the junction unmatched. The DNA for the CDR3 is TGTGCCAGCATCCTTAATCCGTACAGGGGGCGGTTCACCGGGGAGCTGTTTTTT. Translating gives CASILNPYRGRFTGELFF.

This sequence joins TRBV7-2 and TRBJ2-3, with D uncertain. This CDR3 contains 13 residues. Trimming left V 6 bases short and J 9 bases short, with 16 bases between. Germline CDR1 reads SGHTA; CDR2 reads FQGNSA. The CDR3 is CASRSSAVDTQYF. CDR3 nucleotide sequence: TGTGCCAGCAGATCCTCCGCCGTGGACACGCAGTATTTT.

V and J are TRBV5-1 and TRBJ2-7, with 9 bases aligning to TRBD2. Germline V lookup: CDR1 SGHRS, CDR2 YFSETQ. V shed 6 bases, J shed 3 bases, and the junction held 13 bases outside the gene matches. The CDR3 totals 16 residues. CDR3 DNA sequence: TGCGCCAGCAACGCGGGGGGGCAGGGGGGAAACTACGAGCAGTACTTC. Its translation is CASNAGGQGGNYEQYF.

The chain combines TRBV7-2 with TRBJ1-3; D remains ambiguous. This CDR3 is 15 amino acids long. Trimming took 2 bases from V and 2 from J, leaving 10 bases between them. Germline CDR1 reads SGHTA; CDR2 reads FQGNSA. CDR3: CASSLSSATGNTIYF. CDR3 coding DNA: TGTGCCAGCAGCTTATCGTCGGCAACTGGAAACACCATATATTTT.

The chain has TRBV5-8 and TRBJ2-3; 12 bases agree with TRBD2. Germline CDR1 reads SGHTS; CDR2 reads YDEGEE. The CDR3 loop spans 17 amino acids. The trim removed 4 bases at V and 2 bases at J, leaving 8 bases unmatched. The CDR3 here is CASSRTSGTYDTDTQYF. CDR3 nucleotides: TGTGCCAGCAGCAGGACTAGCGGGACTTACGACACAGATACGCAGTATTTT. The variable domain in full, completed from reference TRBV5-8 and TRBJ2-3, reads EAGVTQSPTHLIKTRGQQATLRCSPISGHTSVYWYQQALGLGLQFLLWYDEGEERNRGNFPPRFSGRQFPNYSSELNVNALELEDSALYLCASSRTSGTYDTDTQYFGPGTRLTVL.

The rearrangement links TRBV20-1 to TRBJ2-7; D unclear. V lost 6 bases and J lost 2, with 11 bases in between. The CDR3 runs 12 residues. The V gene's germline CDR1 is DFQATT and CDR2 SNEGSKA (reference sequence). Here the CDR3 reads CSAPATTYEQYF. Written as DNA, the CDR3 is TGCAGTGCACCAGCCACGACCTACGAGCAGTACTTC.

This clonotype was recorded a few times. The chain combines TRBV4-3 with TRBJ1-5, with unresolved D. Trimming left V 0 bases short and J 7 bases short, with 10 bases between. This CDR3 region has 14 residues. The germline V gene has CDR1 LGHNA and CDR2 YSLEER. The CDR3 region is CASSQDFAGQPQHF. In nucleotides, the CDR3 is TGCGCCAGCAGCCAAGATTTTGCGGGCCAGCCCCAGCATTTT.

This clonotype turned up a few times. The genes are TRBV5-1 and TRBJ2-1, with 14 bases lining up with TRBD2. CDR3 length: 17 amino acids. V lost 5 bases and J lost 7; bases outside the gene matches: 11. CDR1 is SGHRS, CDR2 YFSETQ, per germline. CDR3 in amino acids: CASRPGVGTSGSNEQFF. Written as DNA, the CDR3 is TGCGCCAGCAGACCTGGGGTCGGGACTAGCGGGAGTAATGAGCAGTTCTTC.

CDR3 nucleotide sequence: TGTGCCAGCAGCATCGCGGGACAGGGGGGTAAGCAGTACTTC. Its translation: CASSIAGQGGKQYF. The genes are TRBV11-2 and TRBJ2-7, with 11 positions matching TRBD1. The CDR3 covers 14 residues. The ends lost 5 bases at V and 8 bases at J; junction bases unmatched: 8. CDR1 and CDR2 from the germline V gene are SGHAT and FQNNGV.

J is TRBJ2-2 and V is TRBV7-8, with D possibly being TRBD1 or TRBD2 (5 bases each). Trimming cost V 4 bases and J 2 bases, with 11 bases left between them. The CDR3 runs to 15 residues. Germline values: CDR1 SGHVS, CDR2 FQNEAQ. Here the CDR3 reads CASSSRDLNTGELFF. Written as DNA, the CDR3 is TGTGCCAGCAGCTCCCGGGACCTAAACACCGGGGAGCTGTTTTTT.

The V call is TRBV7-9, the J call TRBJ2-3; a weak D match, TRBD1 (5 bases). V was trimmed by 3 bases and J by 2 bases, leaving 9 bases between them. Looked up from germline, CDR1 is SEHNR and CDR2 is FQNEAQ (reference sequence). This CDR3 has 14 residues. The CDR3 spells CASSLPGNTDTQYF. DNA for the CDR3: TGTGCCAGCAGCTTGCCAGGGAACACAGATACGCAGTATTTT.

The CDR3 DNA sequence: TGTGCCAGCAGCTTCTCTAGCGGGACTTCCTACGAGCAGTACTTC. Translation: CASSFSSGTSYEQYF. The gene calls are TRBV7-2 and TRBJ2-7; 9 bases map to TRBD2. The length of the CDR3 is 15 residues. J was trimmed by 1 base and V by 3 bases; bases with no gene match: 4. The germline V gene has CDR1 SGHTA and CDR2 FQGNSA.

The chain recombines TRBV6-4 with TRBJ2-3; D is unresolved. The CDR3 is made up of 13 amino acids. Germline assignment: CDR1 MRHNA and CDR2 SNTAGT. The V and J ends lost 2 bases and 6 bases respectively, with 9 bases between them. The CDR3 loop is CASSDHLRDTQYF. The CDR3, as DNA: TGTGCCAGCAGTGACCATCTTAGGGATACGCAGTATTTT.

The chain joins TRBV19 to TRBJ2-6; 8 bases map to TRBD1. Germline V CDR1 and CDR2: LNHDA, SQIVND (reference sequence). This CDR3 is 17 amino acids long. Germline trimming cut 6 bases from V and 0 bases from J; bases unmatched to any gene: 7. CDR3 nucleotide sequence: TGTGCCAGTAGGAGGACAGGGTCAGCCTCTGGGGCCAACGTCCTGACTTTC. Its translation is CASRRTGSASGANVLTF.